Listed below are T cell receptor beta chains from one sample, sequenced in a study of graft-versus-host responses after intestinal transplantation. No cognate antigen is known for these TCRs. Sequencing used immunoSEQ multiplex PCR; TCRdb keeps in-frame clones, though not all of them. The sample shows tens of thousands of clones, 90% to 95% of them seen only once. The sequencing here drew on unstimulated CD8+ T cells sorted from spleen or lymph node cells, taken before transplant. Source of these receptors: a human donor who was the organ donor for an intestinal transplant. Each CDR3 is given with its conserved first and last residue. The D gene is left open where the match is weak. Only some rows state a clone size, as once, few, many or a class for expanded clones.

. | TRBJ1-1 | few | TRBV27 | CASSSGKTEAFF | TGTGCCAGCAGTTCTGGGAAGACTGAAGCTTTCTTT
. | TRBJ1-1 | . | TRBV4-3 | CASTDGGIPPEAFF | TGCGCCAGCACCGATGGGGGCATTCCCCCCGAAGCTTTCTTT
. | TRBJ2-1 | . | TRBV5-4 | CASSLYPNEQFF | TGTGCCAGCAGCTTGTATCCCAATGAGCAGTTCTTC
TRBD2 | TRBJ2-7 | . | TRBV11-2 | CASSLVGGSEQYF | TGTGCCAGCAGCTTAGTCGGGGGGAGCGAGCAGTACTTC
TRBD1 | TRBJ2-2 | . | TRBV9 | CASTGQGNTGELFF | TGTGCCAGCACAGGACAGGGGAACACCGGGGAGCTGTTTTTT
TRBD2 | TRBJ2-5 | . | TRBV11-3 | CASSLFGGGQETQYF | TGTGCCAGCAGCTTGTTCGGGGGGGGCCAAGAGACCCAGTACTTC
TRBD1 | TRBJ2-5 | . | TRBV30 | CAWGQGDETQYF | TGTGCCTGGGGACAGGGGGATGAGACCCAGTACTTC
. | TRBJ2-6 | . | TRBV2 | CASSEKASGANVLTF | TGTGCCAGCAGTGAAAAAGCTTCTGGGGCCAACGTCCTGACTTTC
TRBD2 | TRBJ2-5 | . | TRBV11-1 | CASSMIAGAQETQYF | TGTGCCAGCAGCATGATAGCGGGGGCCCAAGAGACCCAGTACTTC
TRBD2 | TRBJ2-5 | once | TRBV5-5 | CASSSRGGQETQYF | TGTGCCAGCAGCTCGCGGGGGGGACAAGAGACCCAGTACTTC
. | TRBJ1-2 | . | TRBV5-4 | CASSQAPTSNYGYTF | TGTGCCAGCAGCCAAGCCCCCACTTCTAACTATGGCTACACCTTC
TRBD2 | TRBJ2-7 | . | TRBV28 | CASSPQNLAGAAYEQYF | TGTGCCAGCAGTCCACAAAATCTAGCGGGGGCGGCCTACGAGCAGTACTTC
. | TRBJ2-5 | . | TRBV6-5 | CASSNTITQETQYF | TGTGCCAGCAGTAACACTATTACCCAAGAGACCCAGTACTTC
TRBD1 | TRBJ1-2 | . | TRBV28 | CATTGEDREGNYGYTF | TGTGCCACCACGGGGGAGGACAGGGAGGGAAACTATGGCTACACCTTC
TRBD1 | TRBJ1-2 | . | TRBV6-5 | CASSDDRVAYGYTF | TGTGCCAGCAGTGACGACAGGGTAGCCTATGGCTACACCTTC
. | TRBJ1-6 | . | TRBV4-3 | CASSQDLGTSYSPLHF | TGCGCCAGCAGCCAAGATCTGGGGACGTCCTATTCACCCCTCCACTTT
. | TRBJ1-3 | . | TRBV28 | CASSPRGVPGNTIYF | TGTGCCAGCAGTCCGAGGGGGGTTCCCGGAAACACCATATATTTT
TRBD1 | TRBJ1-1 | . | TRBV28 | CASILTGVNTEAFF | TGTGCCAGCATCCTCACAGGGGTGAACACTGAAGCTTTCTTT
TRBD2 | TRBJ2-2 | . | TRBV9 | CASSVAAGGLGELFF | TGTGCCAGCAGCGTAGCAGCGGGGGGGCTGGGGGAGCTGTTTTTT
. | TRBJ1-3 | few | TRBV2 | CASSEDKGRVAGNTIYF | TGTGCCAGCAGTGAAGATAAGGGCAGAGTCGCTGGAAACACCATATATTTT
. | TRBJ1-4 | . | TRBV9 | CASSADGTGRLFF | TGTGCCAGCAGCGCAGACGGGACGGGGCGACTGTTTTTT
. | TRBJ1-1 | . | TRBV4-1 | CASSPSPGRTEAFF | TGCGCCAGCAGCCCGTCGCCCGGGCGCACTGAAGCTTTCTTT
. | TRBJ1-1 | once | TRBV6-6 | CASSYSRDQMNTEAFF | TGTGCCAGCAGTTATTCCAGGGACCAGATGAACACTGAAGCTTTCTTT
. | TRBJ1-2 | . | TRBV7-2 | CASSDWITGYNGYTF | TGTGCCAGCAGCGATTGGATAACAGGGTATAATGGCTACACCTTC
TRBD1 | TRBJ2-3 | . | TRBV4-1 | CASSQKGQGAEDTQYF | TGCGCCAGCAGCCAAAAAGGACAGGGGGCAGAAGATACGCAGTATTTT
TRBD2 | TRBJ2-3 | . | TRBV7-9 | CASRRGGEDTQYF | TGTGCCAGCAGGCGGGGGGGCGAGGATACGCAGTATTTT
. | TRBJ1-1 | . | TRBV9 | CASSPGQPSEAFF | TGTGCCAGCAGCCCCGGACAGCCTTCTGAAGCTTTCTTT
. | TRBJ2-3 | . | TRBV7-8 | CASSELDTQYF | TGTGCCAGCAGCGAGTTAGATACGCAGTATTTT
TRBD1 | TRBJ2-7 | once | TRBV11-3 | CASSGRDRGQYEQYF | TGTGCCAGCAGCGGCCGGGACAGGGGGCAATACGAGCAGTACTTC
. | TRBJ1-5 | . | TRBV5-4 | CASSLYGGQPQHF | TGTGCCAGCAGCTTGTACGGGGGACAGCCCCAGCATTTT
. | TRBJ2-3 | . | TRBV28 | CASSSPNTDTQYF | TGTGCCAGCAGTTCGCCCAACACAGATACGCAGTATTTT
. | TRBJ1-3 | . | TRBV7-9 | CASSLDREYSGNTIYF | TGTGCCAGCAGCTTAGACAGGGAGTACTCTGGAAACACCATATATTTT
TRBD2 | TRBJ2-1 | . | TRBV7-6 | CASSLTPGGSSYNEQFF | TGTGCCAGCAGCTTAACTCCCGGCGGGAGCTCCTACAATGAGCAGTTCTTC
. | TRBJ2-7 | . | TRBV9 | CASSPNTGAYEQYF | TGTGCCAGCAGCCCCAATACCGGGGCCTACGAGCAGTACTTC
. | TRBJ1-4 | . | TRBV7-9 | CASSAEPTNEKLFF | TGTGCCAGCAGCGCAGAACCAACTAATGAAAAACTGTTTTTT
. | TRBJ1-2 | . | TRBV28 | CAGTASTGPWGYTF | TGTGCCGGCACCGCCTCAACAGGGCCTTGGGGCTACACCTTC
TRBD1 | TRBJ2-6 | . | TRBV30 | CAWSVSDRTLAGANVLTF | TGTGCCTGGAGTGTATCGGACAGGACTCTTGCTGGGGCCAACGTCCTGACTTTC
TRBD1 | TRBJ2-3 | . | TRBV27 | CASSPTIGTGTDTQYF | TGTGCCAGCAGTCCAACGATAGGGACAGGCACAGATACGCAGTATTTT
TRBD1 | TRBJ1-5 | few | TRBV6-6 | CASSRGLGNQPQHF | TGTGCCAGTTCCAGGGGGCTGGGCAATCAGCCCCAGCATTTT
TRBD1 | TRBJ1-4 | . | TRBV5-1 | CASSSTGVGEKLFF | TGCGCCAGCAGCTCTACAGGGGTTGGTGAAAAACTGTTTTTT
TRBD2 | TRBJ2-1 | . | TRBV28 | CASRKRGAYNEQFF | TGTGCCAGCAGGAAGCGGGGGGCCTACAATGAGCAGTTCTTC
. | TRBJ1-1 | . | TRBV7-9 | CASSLEGGLAFF | TGTGCCAGCAGCTTAGAAGGGGGGCTGGCTTTCTTT
TRBD1 | TRBJ2-1 | . | TRBV28 | CASSLRDRGYEQFF | TGTGCCAGCAGTTTAAGGGACAGGGGTTATGAGCAGTTCTTC
TRBD2 | TRBJ2-1 | . | TRBV11-2 | CASSLVSGLAGSNEQLF | TGTGCCAGCAGCTTAGTCTCTGGACTAGCGGGGTCAAATGAGCAGCTCTTC
. | TRBJ2-7 | . | TRBV7-9 | CASSLATLEAPYEQYF | TGTGCCAGCAGCTTAGCAACCTTGGAGGCTCCCTACGAGCAGTACTTC
TRBD1 | TRBJ2-1 | . | TRBV18 | CASSPPDRERAYNEQFF | TGTGCCAGCTCACCTCCCGACAGGGAGCGAGCCTACAATGAGCAGTTCTTC
. | TRBJ2-6 | . | TRBV1 | CTSSSMSLCTSRANVLTF | TGCACCAGCAGTTCCATGAGTTTGTGCACAAGTCGGGCCAACGTCCTGACTTTC
. | TRBJ2-5 | . | TRBV13 | CASSLDRAQETQYF | TGTGCCAGCAGCTTAGACAGGGCGCAAGAGACCCAGTACTTC